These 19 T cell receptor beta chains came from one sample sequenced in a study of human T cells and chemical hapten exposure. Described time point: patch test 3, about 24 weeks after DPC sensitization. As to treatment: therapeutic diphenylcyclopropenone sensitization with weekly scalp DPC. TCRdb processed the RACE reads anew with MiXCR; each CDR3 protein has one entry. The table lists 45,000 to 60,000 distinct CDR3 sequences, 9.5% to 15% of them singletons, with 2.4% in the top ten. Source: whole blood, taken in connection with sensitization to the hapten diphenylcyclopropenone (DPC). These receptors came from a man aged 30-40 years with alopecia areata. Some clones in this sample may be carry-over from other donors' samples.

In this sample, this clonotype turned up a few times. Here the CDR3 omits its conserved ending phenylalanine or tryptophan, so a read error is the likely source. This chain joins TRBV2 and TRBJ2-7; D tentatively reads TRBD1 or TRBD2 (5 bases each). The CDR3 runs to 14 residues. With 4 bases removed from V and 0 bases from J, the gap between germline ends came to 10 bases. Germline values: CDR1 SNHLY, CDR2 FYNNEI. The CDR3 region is CASSGPGASYEQYS. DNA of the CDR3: TGTGCCAGCAGTGGCCCCGGGGCCTCCTACGAGCAGTACTCC.

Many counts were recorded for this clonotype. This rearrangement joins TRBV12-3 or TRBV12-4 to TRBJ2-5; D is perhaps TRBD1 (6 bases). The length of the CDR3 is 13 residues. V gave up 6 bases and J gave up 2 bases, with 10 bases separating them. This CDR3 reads CASSGTNQETQYF. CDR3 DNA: TGTGCCAGCAGCGGGACAAATCAAGAGACCCAGTACTTC.

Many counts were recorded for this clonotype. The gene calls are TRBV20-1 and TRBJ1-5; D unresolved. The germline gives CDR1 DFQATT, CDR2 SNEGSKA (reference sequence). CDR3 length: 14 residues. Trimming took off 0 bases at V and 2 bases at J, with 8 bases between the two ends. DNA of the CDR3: TGCAGTGCTAGAGATCGTACGGGCAATCAGCCCCAGCATTTT. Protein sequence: CSARDRTGNQPQHF.

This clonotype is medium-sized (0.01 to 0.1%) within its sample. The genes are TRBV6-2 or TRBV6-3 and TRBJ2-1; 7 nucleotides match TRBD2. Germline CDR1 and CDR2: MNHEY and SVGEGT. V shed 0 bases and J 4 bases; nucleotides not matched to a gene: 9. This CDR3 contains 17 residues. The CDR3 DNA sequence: TGTGCCAGCAGTTACTCTCCTCCTAGCGGACTATACAATGAGCAGTTCTTC. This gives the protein CASSYSPPSGLYNEQFF.

The CDR3 here is CASSDPPRGLPTNEKLFF. As DNA, the CDR3 is TGCGCCAGCAGTGACCCTCCGAGGGGGCTACCAACTAATGAAAAACTGTTTTTT. The chain uses TRBV10-1 and TRBJ1-4; 7 bases match TRBD1. In germline, CDR1 is WNHNN, CDR2 SYGVQD (reference sequence). The length of the CDR3 is 18 residues. With 3 bases clipped from V and 0 bases from J, the junction kept 10 bases outside the gene matches.

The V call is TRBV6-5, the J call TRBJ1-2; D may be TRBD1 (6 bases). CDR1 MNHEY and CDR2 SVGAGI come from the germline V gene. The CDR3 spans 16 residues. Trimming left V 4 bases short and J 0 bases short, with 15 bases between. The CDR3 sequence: CASSLTGRRANYGYTF. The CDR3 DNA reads TGTGCCAGCAGTTTGACAGGTCGCCGAGCTAACTATGGCTACACCTTC.

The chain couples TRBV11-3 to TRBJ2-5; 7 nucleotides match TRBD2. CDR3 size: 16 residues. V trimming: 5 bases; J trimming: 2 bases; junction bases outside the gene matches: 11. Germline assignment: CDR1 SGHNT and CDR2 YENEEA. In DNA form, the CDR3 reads TGTGCCAGCAGCCAGAGTTCGTGGGAGGGTCAAGAGACCCAGTACTTC. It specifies CASSQSSWEGQETQYF. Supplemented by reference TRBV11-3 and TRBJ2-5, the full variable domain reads EAGVVQSPRYKIIEKKQPVAFWCNPISGHNTLYWYLQNLGQGPELLIRYENEEAVDDSQLPKDRFSAERLKGVDSTLKIQPAELGDSAVYLCASSQSSWEGQETQYFGPGTRLLVL.

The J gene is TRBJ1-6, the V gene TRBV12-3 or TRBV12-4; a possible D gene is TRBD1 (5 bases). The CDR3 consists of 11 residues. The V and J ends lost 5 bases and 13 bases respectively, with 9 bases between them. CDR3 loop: CASSEGYPLHF. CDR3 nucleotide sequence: TGTGCCAGCAGTGAGGGGTATCCCCTCCACTTT.

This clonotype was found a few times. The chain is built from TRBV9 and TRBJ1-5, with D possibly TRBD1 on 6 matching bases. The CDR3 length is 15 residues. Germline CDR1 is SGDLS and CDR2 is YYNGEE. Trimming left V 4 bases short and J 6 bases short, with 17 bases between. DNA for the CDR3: TGTGCCAGCAGCCCCTCGACAGGCCCTCTTCAGCCCCAGCATTTT. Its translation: CASSPSTGPLQPQHF.

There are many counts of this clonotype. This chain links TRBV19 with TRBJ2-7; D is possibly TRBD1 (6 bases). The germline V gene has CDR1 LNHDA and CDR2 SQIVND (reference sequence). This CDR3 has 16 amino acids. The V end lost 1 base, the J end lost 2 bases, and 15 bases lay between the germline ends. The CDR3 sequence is CASSIGPAGAAYEQYF. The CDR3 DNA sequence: TGTGCCAGTAGTATAGGTCCCGCAGGGGCGGCCTACGAGCAGTACTTC. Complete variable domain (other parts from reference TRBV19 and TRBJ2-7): DGGITQSPKYLFRKEGQNVTLSCEQNLNHDAMYWYRQDPGQGLRLIYYSQIVNDFQKGDIAEGYSVSREKKESFPLTVTSAQKNPTAFYLCASSIGPAGAAYEQYFGPGTRLTVT.

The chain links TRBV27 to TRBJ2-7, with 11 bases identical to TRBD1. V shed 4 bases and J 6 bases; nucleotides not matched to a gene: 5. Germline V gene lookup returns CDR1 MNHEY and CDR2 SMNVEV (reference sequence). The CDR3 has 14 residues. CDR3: CASSWTGGFPEQYF. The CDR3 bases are TGTGCCAGCAGTTGGACAGGGGGCTTCCCCGAGCAGTACTTC.

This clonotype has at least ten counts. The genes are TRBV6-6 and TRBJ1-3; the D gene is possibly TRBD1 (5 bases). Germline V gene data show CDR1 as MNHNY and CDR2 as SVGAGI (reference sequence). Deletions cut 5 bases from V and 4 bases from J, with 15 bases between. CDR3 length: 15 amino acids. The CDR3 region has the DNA TGTGCCAGCAGTAGAACACAGGACGCCGGAAACACCATATATTTT. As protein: CASSRTQDAGNTIYF.

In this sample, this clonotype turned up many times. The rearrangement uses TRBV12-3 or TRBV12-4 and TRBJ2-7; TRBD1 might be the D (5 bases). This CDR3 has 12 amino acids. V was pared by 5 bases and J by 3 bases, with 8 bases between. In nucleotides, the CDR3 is TGTGCCAGCAGTGTAGGGGTCTACGAGCAGTACTTC. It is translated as CASSVGVYEQYF.

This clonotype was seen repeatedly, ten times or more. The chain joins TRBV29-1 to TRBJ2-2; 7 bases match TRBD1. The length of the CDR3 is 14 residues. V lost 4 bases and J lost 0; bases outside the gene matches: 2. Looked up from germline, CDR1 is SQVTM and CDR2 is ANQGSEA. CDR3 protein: CSVVGQPNTGELFF. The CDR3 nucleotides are TGCAGCGTTGTGGGACAGCCGAACACCGGGGAGCTGTTTTTT.

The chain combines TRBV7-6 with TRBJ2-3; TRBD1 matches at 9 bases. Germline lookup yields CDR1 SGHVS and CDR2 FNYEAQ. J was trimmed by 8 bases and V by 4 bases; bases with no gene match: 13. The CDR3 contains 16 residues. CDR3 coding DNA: TGTGCCAGCAGCTCCACCTACAGGGGGCGGTTAAGTACGCAGTATTTT. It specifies CASSSTYRGRLSTQYF.

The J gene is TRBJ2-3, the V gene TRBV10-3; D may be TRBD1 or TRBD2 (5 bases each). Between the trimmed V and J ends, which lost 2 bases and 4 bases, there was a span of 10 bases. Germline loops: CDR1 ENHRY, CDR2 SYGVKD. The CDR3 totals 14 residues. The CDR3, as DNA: TGTGCCATCAGTGAGGGGGGTACACCAGATACGCAGTATTTT. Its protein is CAISEGGTPDTQYF.

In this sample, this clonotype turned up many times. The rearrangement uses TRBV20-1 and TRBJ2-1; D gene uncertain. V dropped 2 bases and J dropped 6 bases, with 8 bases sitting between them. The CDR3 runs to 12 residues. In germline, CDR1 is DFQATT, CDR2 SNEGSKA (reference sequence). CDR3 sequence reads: CSARSGFNEQFF. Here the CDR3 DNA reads TGCAGTGCTAGATCTGGTTTCAATGAGCAGTTCTTC.

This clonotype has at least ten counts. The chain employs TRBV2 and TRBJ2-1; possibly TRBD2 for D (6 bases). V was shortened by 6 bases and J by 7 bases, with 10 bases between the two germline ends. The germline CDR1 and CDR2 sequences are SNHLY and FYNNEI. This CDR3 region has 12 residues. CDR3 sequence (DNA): TGTGCCAGCAGAGAACTAGCAAATGAGCAGTTCTTC. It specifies CASRELANEQFF.

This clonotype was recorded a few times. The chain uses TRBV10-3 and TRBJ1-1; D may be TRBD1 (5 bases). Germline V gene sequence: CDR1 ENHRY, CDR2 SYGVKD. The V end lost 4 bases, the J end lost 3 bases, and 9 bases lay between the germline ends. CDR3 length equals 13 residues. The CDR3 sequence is CAISGGGHTEAFF. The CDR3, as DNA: TGTGCCATCAGTGGGGGGGGACACACTGAAGCTTTCTTT.